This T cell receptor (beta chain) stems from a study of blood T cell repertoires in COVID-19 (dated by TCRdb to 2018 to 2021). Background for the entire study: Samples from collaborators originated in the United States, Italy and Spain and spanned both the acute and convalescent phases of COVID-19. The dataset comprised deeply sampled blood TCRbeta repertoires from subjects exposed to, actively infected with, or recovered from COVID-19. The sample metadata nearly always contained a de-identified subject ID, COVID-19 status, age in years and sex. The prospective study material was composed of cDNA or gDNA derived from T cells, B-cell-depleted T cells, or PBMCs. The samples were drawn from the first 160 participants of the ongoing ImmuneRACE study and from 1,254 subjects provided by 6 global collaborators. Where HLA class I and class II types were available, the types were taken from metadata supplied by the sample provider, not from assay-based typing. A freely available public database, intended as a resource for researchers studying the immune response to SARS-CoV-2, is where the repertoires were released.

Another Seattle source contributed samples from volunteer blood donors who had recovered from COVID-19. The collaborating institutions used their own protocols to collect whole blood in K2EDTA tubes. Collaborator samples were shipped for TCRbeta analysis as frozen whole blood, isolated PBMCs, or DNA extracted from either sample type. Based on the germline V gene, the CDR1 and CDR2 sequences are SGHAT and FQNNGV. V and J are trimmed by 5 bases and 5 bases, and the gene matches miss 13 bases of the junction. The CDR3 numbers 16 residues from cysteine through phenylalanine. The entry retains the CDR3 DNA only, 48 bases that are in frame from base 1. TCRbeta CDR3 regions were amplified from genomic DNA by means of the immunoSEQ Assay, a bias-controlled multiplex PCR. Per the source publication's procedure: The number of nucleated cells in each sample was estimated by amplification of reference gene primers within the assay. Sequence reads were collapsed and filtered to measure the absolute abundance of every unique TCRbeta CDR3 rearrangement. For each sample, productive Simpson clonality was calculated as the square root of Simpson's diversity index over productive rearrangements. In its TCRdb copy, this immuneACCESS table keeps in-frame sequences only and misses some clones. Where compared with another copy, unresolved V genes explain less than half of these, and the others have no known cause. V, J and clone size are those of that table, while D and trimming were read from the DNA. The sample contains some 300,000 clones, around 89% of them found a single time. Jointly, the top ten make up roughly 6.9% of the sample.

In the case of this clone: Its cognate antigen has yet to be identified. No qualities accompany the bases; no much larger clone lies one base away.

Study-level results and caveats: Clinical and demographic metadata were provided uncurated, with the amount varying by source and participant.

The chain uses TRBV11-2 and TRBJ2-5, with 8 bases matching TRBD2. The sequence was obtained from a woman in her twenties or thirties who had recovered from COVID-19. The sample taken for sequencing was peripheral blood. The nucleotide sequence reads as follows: TGTGCCAGCAGCCTGACAGGACTAGCCGAAAGGGAGACCCAGTACTTC. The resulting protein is CASSLTGLAERETQYF.